The next 13 T cell receptor beta chains were all read from a single sample in a study of control samples from healthy donors and cancer patients (dated by TCRdb to 2020 to 2021). Library preparation employed the immunoSEQ multiplex PCR assay. Imported from immuneACCESS, the table was reduced by TCRdb to in-frame sequences with V and J called. These copies leave out some clones; in studies compared against another copy, an unresolved V gene accounts for under half, and the cause of the remainder is not known. This sample comprises 45,000 to 60,000 clones, roughly 94% of them detected only once. The ten largest clonotypes hold less than 4% of the sample. The sample taken for sequencing was blood. These TCRs come from a man aged 30-40 years in good health.

The V call is TRBV25-1, the J call TRBJ1-2; TRBD1 matches 10 bases. The trim removed 4 bases at V and 4 bases at J, leaving 6 bases unmatched. Germline values: CDR1 MGHDK, CDR2 SYGVNS. The CDR3 loop spans 15 amino acids. CDR3 in amino acids: CASSVWDRGGYGYTF. The CDR3 DNA is TGTGCCAGCAGTGTATGGGACAGGGGCGGCTATGGCTACACCTTC.

This chain uses TRBV5-1 with TRBJ1-6; tentative D call: TRBD1 (5 bases). V lost 4 bases and J lost 7, with 12 bases in between. Germline values: CDR1 SGHRS, CDR2 YFSETQ. CDR3 length: 14 residues. The CDR3 DNA sequence: TGCGCCAGCAGCCTCGACAGAGTAAATTCACCCCTCCACTTT. This sequence encodes CASSLDRVNSPLHF.

The chain couples TRBV6-5 to TRBJ1-2, with a weak D call TRBD1 (6 bases). V dropped 6 bases and J dropped 3 bases, with 14 bases sitting between them. Germline V gene sequence: CDR1 MNHEY, CDR2 SVGAGI. The CDR3 consists of 14 residues. DNA of the CDR3: TGTGCCAGCAGGAGAGACAGGATCTACTATGGCTACACCTTC. Encoded protein: CASRRDRIYYGYTF.

The chain links TRBV10-3 to TRBJ1-2; tentatively, D is TRBD1 (5 bases). V lost 4 bases and J 3 bases, leaving 12 bases between the germline ends. Germline values: CDR1 ENHRY, CDR2 SYGVKD. The CDR3 has 14 amino acids. Written as DNA, the CDR3 is TGTGCCATCAGTGGTGTACGGGGCGACTATGGCTACACCTTC. Amino acid sequence: CAISGVRGDYGYTF.

The rearrangement joins TRBV5-6 to TRBJ1-1; D uncertain. Trimming removed 6 bases at V and 0 bases at J, with 15 bases between. The germline V gene encodes CDR1 SGHDT and CDR2 YYEEEE. This CDR3 is built from 15 residues. The CDR3 region has the DNA TGTGCCAGCAAGGGAGGGAGGATGCTGAACACTGAAGCTTTCTTT. Translated: CASKGGRMLNTEAFF. Looking up the rest from reference TRBV5-6 and TRBJ1-1 gives the full variable domain: DAGVTQSPTHLIKTRGQQVTLRCSPKSGHDTVSWYQQALGQGPQFIFQYYEEEERQRGNFPDRFSGHQFPNYSSELNVNALLLGDSALYLCASKGGRMLNTEAFFGQGTRLTVV.

V gene TRBV5-1 combines with J gene TRBJ1-2, with a weak D call TRBD1 (6 bases). V lost 4 bases and J 8 bases, leaving 12 bases between the germline ends. This CDR3 comprises 12 residues. Looked up from germline, CDR1 is SGHRS and CDR2 is YFSETQ. The CDR3 sequence is CASSEGRGGYTF. The CDR3 DNA reads TGCGCCAGCAGCGAGGGGAGGGGGGGCTACACCTTC.

The chain uses TRBV6-5 and TRBJ1-1; weak D call: TRBD1 (6 bases). Trimming took off 2 bases at V and 4 bases at J, with 14 bases between the two ends. The germline V gene encodes CDR1 MNHEY and CDR2 SVGAGI. The CDR3 spans 15 residues. The CDR3 loop reads CASSYGQEGGTEAFF. CDR3 coding DNA: TGTGCCAGCAGTTACGGGCAGGAGGGGGGCACTGAAGCTTTCTTT.

This rearrangement joins TRBV9 to TRBJ2-1, with TRBD2 matching 12 bases. Germline assignment: CDR1 SGDLS and CDR2 YYNGEE. The CDR3 is 17 amino acids. Trimming cost V 1 base and J 9 bases; bases outside gene matches: 11. The CDR3 loop is CASSVSSGGAEMGEQFF. The CDR3 DNA follows: TGTGCCAGCAGCGTATCTAGCGGGGGGGCCGAGATGGGTGAGCAGTTCTTC.

The chain combines TRBV3-1 (or the pseudogene TRBV3-2) with TRBJ1-2; D is undetermined. Trimming pared 4 bases from V and 4 bases from J, leaving 13 bases between. From germline, CDR1 is LGHDT and CDR2 YNNKEL (reference sequence). This CDR3 has 14 residues. The CDR3 reads CASSRVGEAYGYTF. The CDR3 bases are TGTGCCAGCAGCCGAGTAGGAGAGGCCTATGGCTACACCTTC.

This chain connects TRBV27 to TRBJ2-1, with D tentatively TRBD1 (6 bases). Germline lookup yields CDR1 MNHEY and CDR2 SMNVEV (reference sequence). Trimming stripped 6 bases from V and 3 bases from J, with 12 bases between. The CDR3 runs to 14 residues. CDR3 coding DNA: TGTGCCAGCAGCCCTGGGGGCAACTACAATGAGCAGTTCTTC. The encoded protein is CASSPGGNYNEQFF.

The chain uses TRBV9 and TRBJ1-5; D gene ambiguous. Germline V gene sequence: CDR1 SGDLS, CDR2 YYNGEE. The CDR3 sequence is 14 residues long. The ends were cut back, 0 bases at V and 1 base at J, with 5 bases in the middle. CDR3 nucleotides: TGTGCCAGCAGCGTAGGCGTCAGCAATCAGCCCCAGCATTTT. The encoded protein is CASSVGVSNQPQHF. The variable domain in full, completed from reference TRBV9 and TRBJ1-5, reads DSGVTQTPKHLITATGQRVTLRCSPRSGDLSVYWYQQSLDQGLQFLIQYYNGEERAKGNILERFSAQQFPDLHSELNLSSLELGDSALYFCASSVGVSNQPQHFGDGTRLSIL.

The chain has TRBV19 and TRBJ2-3; TRBD1 or TRBD2 may be the D gene (5 bases each). The germline V and J ends were trimmed by 6 bases and 1 base, with 17 bases remaining between them. The germline gives CDR1 LNHDA, CDR2 SQIVND (reference sequence). The CDR3 is 16 residues long. For the CDR3, the DNA is TGTGCCAGTAGGGCAGCCGGGACCCGCGGCACAGATACGCAGTATTTT. It translates to CASRAAGTRGTDTQYF. The entire variable domain, with the rest obtained from reference TRBV19 and TRBJ2-3, is as follows: DGGITQSPKYLFRKEGQNVTLSCEQNLNHDAMYWYRQDPGQGLRLIYYSQIVNDFQKGDIAEGYSVSREKKESFPLTVTSAQKNPTAFYLCASRAAGTRGTDTQYFGPGTRLTVL.

This clone has only one observation. V is TRBV27 and J is TRBJ1-2, with TRBD1 identical over 7 bases. CDR1 MNHEY and CDR2 SMNVEV come from the germline V gene (reference sequence). The CDR3 is made up of 17 amino acids. V gave up 2 bases and J gave up 6 bases; unmatched junction bases: 15. The CDR3 DNA reads as TGTGCCAGCAGTTTAAACCTTCCGCAGGGGGGTGGTAATGGCTACACCTTC. It yields the protein CASSLNLPQGGGNGYTF.